This T cell receptor beta chain comes out of a study of shared T cell receptors in the human thymus. TCRdb's copy holds only in-frame clones and misses some; the assay was immunoSEQ multiplex PCR. The sample shows 640,000 or so clones, about 90% of them seen only once. The CDR3 is 17 amino acids. V was pared by 0 bases and J by 11 bases, with 16 bases of the junction left unmatched. Germline assignment: CDR1 MNHNS and CDR2 SASEGT. These data also featured in a second study, about human thymus T cells. That source adds: During corrective heart surgery, resections were taken, and the thymus tissue came from them.

The sequenced material came from thymocytes. V gene TRBV6-1 combines with J gene TRBJ2-5; TRBD1 matches 9 bases. The TCR was taken from a boy under two years old with a congenital heart defect. The CDR3 is CASSEARIRDREYEQYF. The DNA of the CDR3 is TGTGCCAGCAGTGAAGCACGGATCCGGGACAGGGAATATGAGCAGTACTTC.